This T cell receptor beta chain comes out of a study of T cell responses to AZD1222 COVID-19 vaccine. A single count supports this clone. Antigen: not known. General study findings and limits: Nearly half of unique spike-specific TCRs reportedly avoided B.1.351 and B.1.1.7 mutated regions. Donor demographics were predominantly white British with a female majority; clonal diversity may be underestimated. When two AZD1222 doses had been given, Spike-specific TCR breadth and depth rose. CD4 TCRs associated with vaccination spanned spike, dominating at 160-218 and 743-854.

Method: immunoSEQ multiplex PCR; TCRdb's copy keeps in-frame clones and lacks some. The sample carries about 150,000 clones, about 91% recorded once. Trimming at V came to 4 bases and at J to 6 bases, leaving 13 bases not matched to a gene. The CDR3 contains 18 residues. Germline CDR1 is SGHAT and CDR2 is FQNNGV. This sequence originates from an adult in good health. Material: peripheral blood, obtained on day 0 of AZD1222 vaccination. The rearrangement uses TRBV11-2 and TRBJ2-7, with TRBD2 identical over 15 bases. Written as DNA, the CDR3 is TGTGCCAGCAGCTCGTCAACGGGGCCGGGACTAGCGGGAGGCGAGCAGTACTTC. Its translation is CASSSSTGPGLAGGEQYF.